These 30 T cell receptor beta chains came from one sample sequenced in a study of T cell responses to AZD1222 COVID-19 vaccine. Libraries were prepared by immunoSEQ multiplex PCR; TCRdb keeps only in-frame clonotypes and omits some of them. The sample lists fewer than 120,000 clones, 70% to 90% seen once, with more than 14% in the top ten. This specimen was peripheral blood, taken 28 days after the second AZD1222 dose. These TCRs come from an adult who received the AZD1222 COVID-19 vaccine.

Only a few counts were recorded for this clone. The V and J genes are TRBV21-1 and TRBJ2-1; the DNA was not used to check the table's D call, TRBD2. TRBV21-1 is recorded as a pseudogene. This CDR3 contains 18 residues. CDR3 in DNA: TGTGCCAGCAGCAAAGCTTTTAGCGGGGAGGCCCCTTACAATGAGCAGTTCTTC. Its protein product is CASSKAFSGEAPYNEQFF.

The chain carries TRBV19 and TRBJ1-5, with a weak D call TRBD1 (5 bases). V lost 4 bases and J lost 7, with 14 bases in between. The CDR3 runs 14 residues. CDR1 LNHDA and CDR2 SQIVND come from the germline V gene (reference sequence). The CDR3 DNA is TGTGCCAGTAGTACCCTGGGGGTCCAGCAGCCCCAGCATTTT. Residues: CASSTLGVQQPQHF. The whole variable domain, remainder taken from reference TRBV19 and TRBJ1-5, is DGGITQSPKYLFRKEGQNVTLSCEQNLNHDAMYWYRQDPGQGLRLIYYSQIVNDFQKGDIAEGYSVSREKKESFPLTVTSAQKNPTAFYLCASSTLGVQQPQHFGDGTRLSIL.

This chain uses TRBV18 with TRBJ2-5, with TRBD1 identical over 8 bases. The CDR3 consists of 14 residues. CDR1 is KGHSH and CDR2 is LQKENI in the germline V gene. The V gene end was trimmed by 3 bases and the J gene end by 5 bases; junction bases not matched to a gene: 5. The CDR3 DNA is TGTGCCAGCTCACCTCAGGGGGCAGGGGAGACCCAGTACTTC. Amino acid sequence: CASSPQGAGETQYF. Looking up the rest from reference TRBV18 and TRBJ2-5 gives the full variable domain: NAGVMQNPRHLVRRRGQEARLRCSPMKGHSHVYWYRQLPEEGLKFMVYLQKENIIDESGMPKERFSAEFPKEGPSILRIQQVVRGDSAAYFCASSPQGAGETQYFGPGTRLLVL.

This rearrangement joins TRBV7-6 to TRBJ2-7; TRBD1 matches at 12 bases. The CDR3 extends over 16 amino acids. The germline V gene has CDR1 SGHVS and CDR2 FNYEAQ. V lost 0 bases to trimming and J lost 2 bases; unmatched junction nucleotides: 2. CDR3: CASSLAGTGGPYEQYF. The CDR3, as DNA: TGTGCCAGCAGCTTAGCCGGGACAGGGGGCCCCTACGAGCAGTACTTC.

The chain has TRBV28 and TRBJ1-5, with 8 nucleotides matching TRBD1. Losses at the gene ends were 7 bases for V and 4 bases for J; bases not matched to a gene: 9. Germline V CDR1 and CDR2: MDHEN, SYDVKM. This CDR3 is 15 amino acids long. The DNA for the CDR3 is TGTGCCAGCAACACCCCCCAGGGGGCTAATCAGCCCCAGCATTTT. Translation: CASNTPQGANQPQHF.

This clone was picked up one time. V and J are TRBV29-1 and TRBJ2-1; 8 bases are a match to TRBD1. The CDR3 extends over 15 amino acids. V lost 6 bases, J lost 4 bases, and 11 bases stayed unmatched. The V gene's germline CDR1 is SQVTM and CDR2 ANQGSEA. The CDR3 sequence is CSVGDRDRRYNEQFF. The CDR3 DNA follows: TGCAGCGTGGGAGACCGGGACAGGAGATACAATGAGCAGTTCTTC.

For the CDR3, the DNA is TGTGCCAGCAGCCAACGGGTTTATAGCAATCAGCCCCAGCATTTT. Translated: CASSQRVYSNQPQHF. The chain joins TRBV6-8 to TRBJ1-5, with D unresolved. CDR3 length: 15 residues. CDR1 MNHGY and CDR2 SAAAGT come from the germline V gene. The V and J ends lost 6 bases and 0 bases respectively, with 12 bases between them.

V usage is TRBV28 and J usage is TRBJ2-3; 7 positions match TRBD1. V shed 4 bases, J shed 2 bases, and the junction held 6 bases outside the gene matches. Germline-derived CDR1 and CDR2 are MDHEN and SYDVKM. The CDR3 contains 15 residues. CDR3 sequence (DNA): TGTGCCAGCAGTTCTCAGGGGGATCTCACAGATACGCAGTATTTT. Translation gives CASSSQGDLTDTQYF.

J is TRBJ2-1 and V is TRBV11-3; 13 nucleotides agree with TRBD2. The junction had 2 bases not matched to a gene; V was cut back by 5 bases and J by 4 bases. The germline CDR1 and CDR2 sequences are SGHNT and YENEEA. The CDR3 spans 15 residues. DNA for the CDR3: TGTGCCAGCAGCAAACTAGCGGGGGGGTACAATGAGCAGTTCTTC. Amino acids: CASSKLAGGYNEQFF.

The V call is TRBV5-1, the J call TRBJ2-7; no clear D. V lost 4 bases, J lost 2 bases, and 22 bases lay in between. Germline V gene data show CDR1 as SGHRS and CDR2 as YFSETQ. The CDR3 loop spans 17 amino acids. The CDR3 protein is CASSRTARVGITYEQYF. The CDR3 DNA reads TGCGCCAGCAGCCGGACCGCCCGGGTAGGGATAACCTACGAGCAGTACTTC.

As DNA, the CDR3 is TGTGCCAGCAGCTTGGCGAGGTCTAGCGGGAGTCGGGAGCAGTACTTC. Translation gives CASSLARSSGSREQYF. The chain combines TRBV5-6 with TRBJ2-7; 10 positions agree with TRBD2. The length of the CDR3 is 16 residues. Germline assignment: CDR1 SGHDT and CDR2 YYEEEE. V gave up 0 bases and J gave up 7 bases; unmatched junction bases: 10.

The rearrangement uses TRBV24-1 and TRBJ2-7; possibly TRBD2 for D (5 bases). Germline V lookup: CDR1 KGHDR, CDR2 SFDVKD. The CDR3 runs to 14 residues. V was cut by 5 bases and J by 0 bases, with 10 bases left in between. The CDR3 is CATSGRGTSYEQYF. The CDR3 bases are TGTGCCACCAGTGGACGGGGAACCTCCTACGAGCAGTACTTC.

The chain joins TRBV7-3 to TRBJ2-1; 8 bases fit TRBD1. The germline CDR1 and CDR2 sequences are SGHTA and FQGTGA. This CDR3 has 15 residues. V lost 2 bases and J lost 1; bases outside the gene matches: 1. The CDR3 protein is CASSLGQGSYNEQFF. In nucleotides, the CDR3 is TGTGCCAGCAGCTTAGGACAGGGATCCTACAATGAGCAGTTCTTC.

This chain's CDR3 is CASRATGGSNEKLFF. The DNA for the CDR3 is TGTGCCAGCAGAGCTACAGGGGGCTCTAATGAAAAACTGTTTTTT. The chain links TRBV2 to TRBJ1-4; 9 nucleotides align to TRBD1. This CDR3 is built from 15 residues. Germline CDR1 is SNHLY and CDR2 is FYNNEI. Unmatched junction bases numbered 5, after V lost 6 bases and J lost 3 bases.

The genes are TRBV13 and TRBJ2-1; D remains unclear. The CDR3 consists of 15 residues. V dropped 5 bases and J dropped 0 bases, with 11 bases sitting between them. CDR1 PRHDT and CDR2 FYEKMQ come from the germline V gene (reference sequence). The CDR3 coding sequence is TGTGCCAGCAGCCCCTATCGCGGCTCCTACAATGAGCAGTTCTTC. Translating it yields CASSPYRGSYNEQFF.

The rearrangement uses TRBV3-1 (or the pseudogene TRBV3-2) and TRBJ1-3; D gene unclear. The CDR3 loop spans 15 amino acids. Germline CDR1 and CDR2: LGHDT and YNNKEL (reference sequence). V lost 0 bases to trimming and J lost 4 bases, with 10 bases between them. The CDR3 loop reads CASSQDVTAGNTIYF. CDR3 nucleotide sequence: TGTGCCAGCAGCCAAGATGTAACAGCCGGAAACACCATATATTTT.

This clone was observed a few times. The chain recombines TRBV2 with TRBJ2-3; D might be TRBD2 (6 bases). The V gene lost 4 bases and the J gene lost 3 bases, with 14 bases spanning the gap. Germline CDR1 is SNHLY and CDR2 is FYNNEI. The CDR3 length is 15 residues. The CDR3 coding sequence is TGTGCCAGCAGTGCCGGACTACCAAGTACAGATACGCAGTATTTT. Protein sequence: CASSAGLPSTDTQYF.

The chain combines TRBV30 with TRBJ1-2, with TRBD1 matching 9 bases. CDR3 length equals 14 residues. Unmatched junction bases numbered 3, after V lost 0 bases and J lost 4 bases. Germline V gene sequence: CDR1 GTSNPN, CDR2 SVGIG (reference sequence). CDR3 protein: CAWSVGGQGYGYTF. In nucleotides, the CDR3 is TGTGCCTGGAGTGTGGGGGGACAGGGCTATGGCTACACCTTC.

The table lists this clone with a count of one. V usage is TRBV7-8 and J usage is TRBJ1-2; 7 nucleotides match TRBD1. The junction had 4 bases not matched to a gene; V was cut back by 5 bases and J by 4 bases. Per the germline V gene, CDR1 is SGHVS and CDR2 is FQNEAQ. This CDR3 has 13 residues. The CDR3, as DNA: TGTGCCAGCAGCCCCCGACAGGGCTATGGCTACACCTTC. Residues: CASSPRQGYGYTF.

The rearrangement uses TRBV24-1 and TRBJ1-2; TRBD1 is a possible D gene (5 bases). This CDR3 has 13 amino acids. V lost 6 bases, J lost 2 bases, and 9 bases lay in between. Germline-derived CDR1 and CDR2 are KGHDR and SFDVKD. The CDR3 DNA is TGTGCCACCAGTCAGGGCCAGAACTATGGCTACACCTTC. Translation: CATSQGQNYGYTF.

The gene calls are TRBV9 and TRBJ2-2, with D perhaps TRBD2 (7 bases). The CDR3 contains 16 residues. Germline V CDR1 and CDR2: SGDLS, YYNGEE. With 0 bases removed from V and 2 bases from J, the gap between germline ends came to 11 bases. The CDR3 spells CASSVVGGRNTGELFF. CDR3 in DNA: TGTGCCAGCAGCGTAGTCGGGGGGCGCAACACCGGGGAGCTGTTTTTT. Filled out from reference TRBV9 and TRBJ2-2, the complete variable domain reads DSGVTQTPKHLITATGQRVTLRCSPRSGDLSVYWYQQSLDQGLQFLIQYYNGEERAKGNILERFSAQQFPDLHSELNLSSLELGDSALYFCASSVVGGRNTGELFFGEGSRLTVL.

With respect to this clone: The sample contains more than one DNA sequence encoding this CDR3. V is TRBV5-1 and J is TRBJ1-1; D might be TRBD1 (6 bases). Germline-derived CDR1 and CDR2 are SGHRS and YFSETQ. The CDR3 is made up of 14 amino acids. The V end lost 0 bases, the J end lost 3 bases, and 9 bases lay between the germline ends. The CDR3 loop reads CASSLGGGHTEAFF. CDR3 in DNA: TGCGCCAGCAGCTTGGGTGGGGGCCACACTGAAGCTTTCTTT. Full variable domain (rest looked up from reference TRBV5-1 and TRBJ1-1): KAGVTQTPRYLIKTRGQQVTLSCSPISGHRSVSWYQQTPGQGLQFLFEYFSETQRNKGNFPGRFSGRQFSNSRSEMNVSTLELGDSALYLCASSLGGGHTEAFFGQGTRLTVV.

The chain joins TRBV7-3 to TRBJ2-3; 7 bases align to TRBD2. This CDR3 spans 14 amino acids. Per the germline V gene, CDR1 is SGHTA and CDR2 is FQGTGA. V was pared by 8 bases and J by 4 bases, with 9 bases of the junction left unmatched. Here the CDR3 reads CASGPGGMADTQYF. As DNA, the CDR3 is TGTGCCAGCGGGCCGGGGGGAATGGCAGATACGCAGTATTTT.

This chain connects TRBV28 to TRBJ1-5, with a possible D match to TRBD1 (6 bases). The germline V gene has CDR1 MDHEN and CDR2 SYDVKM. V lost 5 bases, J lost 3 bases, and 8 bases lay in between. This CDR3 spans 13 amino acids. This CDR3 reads CASSRGFNQPQHF. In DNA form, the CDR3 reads TGTGCCAGCAGTAGGGGGTTCAATCAGCCCCAGCATTTT. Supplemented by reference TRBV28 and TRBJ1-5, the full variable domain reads DVKVTQSSRYLVKRTGEKVFLECVQDMDHENMFWYRQDPGLGLRLIYFSYDVKMKEKGDIPEGYSVSREKKERFSLILESASTNQTSMYLCASSRGFNQPQHFGDGTRLSIL.

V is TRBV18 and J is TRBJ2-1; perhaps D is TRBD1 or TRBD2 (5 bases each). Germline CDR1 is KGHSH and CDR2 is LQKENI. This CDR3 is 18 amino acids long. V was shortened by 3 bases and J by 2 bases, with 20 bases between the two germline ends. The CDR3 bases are TGTGCCAGCTCACCTCCTACGGGGCGGAGCGGTACCTACAATGAGCAGTTCTTC. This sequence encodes CASSPPTGRSGTYNEQFF. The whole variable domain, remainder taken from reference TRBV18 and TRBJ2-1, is NAGVMQNPRHLVRRRGQEARLRCSPMKGHSHVYWYRQLPEEGLKFMVYLQKENIIDESGMPKERFSAEFPKEGPSILRIQQVVRGDSAAYFCASSPPTGRSGTYNEQFFGPGTRLTVL.

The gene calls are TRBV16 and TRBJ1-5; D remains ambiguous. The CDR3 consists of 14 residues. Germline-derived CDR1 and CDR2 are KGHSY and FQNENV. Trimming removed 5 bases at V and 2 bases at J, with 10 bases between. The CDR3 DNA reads TGTGCCAGCAGCGTTTCCGGGGGCAATCAGCCCCAGCATTTT. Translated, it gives CASSVSGGNQPQHF.

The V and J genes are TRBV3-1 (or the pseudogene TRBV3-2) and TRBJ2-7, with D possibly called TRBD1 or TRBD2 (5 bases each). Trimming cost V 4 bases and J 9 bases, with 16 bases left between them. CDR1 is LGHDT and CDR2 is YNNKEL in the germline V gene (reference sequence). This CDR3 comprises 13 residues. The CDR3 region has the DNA TGTGCCAGCAGCCGGGGCGGACTGCAGGGGCAGTACTTC. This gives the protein CASSRGGLQGQYF.

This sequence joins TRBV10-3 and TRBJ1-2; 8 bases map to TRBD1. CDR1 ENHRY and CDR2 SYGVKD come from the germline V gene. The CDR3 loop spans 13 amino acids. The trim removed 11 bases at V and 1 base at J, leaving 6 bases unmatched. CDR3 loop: CAAQTGGNYGYTF. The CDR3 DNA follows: TGTGCCGCCCAAACAGGGGGTAACTATGGCTACACCTTC.

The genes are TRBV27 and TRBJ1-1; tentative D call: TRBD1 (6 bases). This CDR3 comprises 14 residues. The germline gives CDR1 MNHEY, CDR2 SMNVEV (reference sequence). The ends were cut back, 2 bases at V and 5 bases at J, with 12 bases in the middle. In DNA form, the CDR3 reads TGTGCCAGCAGTTTAAGGGTAGGGGGGACTGAAGCTTTCTTT. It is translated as CASSLRVGGTEAFF.

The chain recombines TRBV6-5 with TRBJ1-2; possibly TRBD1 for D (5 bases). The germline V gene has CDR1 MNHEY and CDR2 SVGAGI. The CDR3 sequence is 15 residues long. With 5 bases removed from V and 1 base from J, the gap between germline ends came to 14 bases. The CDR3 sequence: CASSIGTAYNYGYTF. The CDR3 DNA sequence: TGTGCCAGCAGTATCGGGACGGCATATAACTATGGCTACACCTTC.